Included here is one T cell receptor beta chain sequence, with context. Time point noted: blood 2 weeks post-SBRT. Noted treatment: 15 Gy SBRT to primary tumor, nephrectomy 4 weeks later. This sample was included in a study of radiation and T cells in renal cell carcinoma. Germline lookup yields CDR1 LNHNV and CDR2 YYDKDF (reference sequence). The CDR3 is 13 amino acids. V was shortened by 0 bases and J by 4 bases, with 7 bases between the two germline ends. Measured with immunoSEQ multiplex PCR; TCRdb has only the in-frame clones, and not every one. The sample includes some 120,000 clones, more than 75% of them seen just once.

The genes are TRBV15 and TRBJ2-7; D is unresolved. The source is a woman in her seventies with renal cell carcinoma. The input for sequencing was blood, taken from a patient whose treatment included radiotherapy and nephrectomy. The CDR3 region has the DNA TGTGCCACCAGCAGAGAACCCGGTTACGAGCAGTACTTC. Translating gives CATSREPGYEQYF.